The present T cell receptor beta chain was sequenced within a study of tumor-infiltrating lymphocytes in primary liver carcinoma. The wider study: Tumors measured about 4 to 11 cm and were stage T1-T3 N0M0.

The template, roughly 510 ng total RNA, yielded TCR beta cDNA made with a constant-region primer. Three nested multiplex PCR rounds of slightly modified ARM-PCR generated TCR beta libraries. TRBV1-TRBV30 forward and Cbeta reverse primers drove the first two roughly 10-cycle rounds. TCRdb recomputed calls from the multiplex PCR reads with MiXCR, one row per CDR3 protein. The table lists fewer than 150,000 distinct CDR3 sequences, 50% to 65% of them singletons. Starting material for RNA and DNA co-extraction consisted of about 17-31 mg of unsorted bulk tissue. This clonotype has just a few counts. Its antigen remains unknown. Points from the study as a whole: Pairs of tumor regions overlapped more than tumor-adjacent and tumor-blood pairs did.

Trimming shortened V by 0 bases and J by 7 bases, and 15 bases separated the two germline ends. CDR1 MGHRA and CDR2 YSYEKL come from the germline V gene. The CDR3 has 16 residues. The chain couples TRBV4-1 to TRBJ1-4; D unclear. Sequencing was done on a sample of liver tumor tissue from sampling region 1. Noted subset: tumor region T1, superior pole. The TCR was taken from a woman between 55 and 75 years old with primary liver carcinoma and hepatitis B virus infection. The CDR3 reads CASSQDGAGRSEKLFF. The DNA of the CDR3 is TGCGCCAGCAGCCAAGATGGAGCAGGACGGAGTGAAAAACTGTTTTTT.